Listed below are T cell receptor beta chains from one sample, sequenced in a study of blood T cell repertoires in COVID-19. Assay: immunoSEQ multiplex PCR; the TCRdb copy retains only in-frame clones and omits some. The table shows about 150,000 clones, with about four fifths occurring only once. Material: peripheral blood. These receptors were obtained from an older man with acute or convalescent COVID-19. Both conserved end residues are part of each CDR3. D genes are given only for firm matches. Only part of the rows carry a size: once, few, many, or a class if the clone is expanded.

>NA|NA|TRBV29-1|TRBJ1-1
TGCAGCGCCATAGTGAACACTGAAGCTTTCTTT
CSAIVNTEAFF
>NA|NA|TRBV18|TRBJ1-4
TGTGCCAGCTCATCCTCCGGGGAACAGGGTGAAAAACTGTTTTTT
CASSSSGEQGEKLFF
>NA|NA|TRBV19|TRBJ1-5
TGTGCCAGCCGTCTCGGCAATCAGCCCCAGCATTTT
CASRLGNQPQHF
>once|TRBD1|TRBV5-6|TRBJ1-2
TGTGCCAGCAGCGCCGGACAGGATTACTATGGCTACACCTTC
CASSAGQDYYGYTF
>NA|TRBD1|TRBV6-5|TRBJ1-1
TGTGCCAGCAGTTATACAGGGGAGAACACTGAAGCTTTCTTT
CASSYTGENTEAFF
>NA|TRBD1|TRBV7-6|TRBJ2-2
TGTGCCAGCAGCTTGAACCGGGACAGGGTCACCGGGGAGCTGTTTTTT
CASSLNRDRVTGELFF
>NA|TRBD1|TRBV12-3/TRBV12-4|TRBJ1-5
TGTGCCAGCAGCCGGGACAGAAATCAGCCCCAGCATTTT
CASSRDRNQPQHF
>NA|TRBD1|TRBV5-6|TRBJ2-6
TGTGCCAGCAGCTTGGGGGGCACAGGGGGAGGGGCCAACGTCCTGACTTTC
CASSLGGTGGGANVLTF
>many|TRBD1|TRBV2|TRBJ2-5
TGTGCCAGCAGTGAATTTTCGTCCGGGACAGGGATTTGGGAGACCCAGTACTTC
CASSEFSSGTGIWETQYF
>once|NA|TRBV15|TRBJ1-3
TGTGCCACCAGCAGAGATAAAAACACCATATATTTT
CATSRDKNTIYF
>once|TRBD1|TRBV7-2|TRBJ1-2
TGTGCCAGCAGCCCACGACGACAGGGGGCGGATCCCCTCGGCTATGGCTACACCTTC
CASSPRRQGADPLGYGYTF
>once|TRBD2|TRBV9|TRBJ2-7
TGTGCCAGCAGCTCCTCGGGCGGACTAGCGGTAACTGACGAGCAGTACTTC
CASSSSGGLAVTDEQYF
>NA|NA|TRBV6-1|TRBJ2-7
TGTGCCAGCAGTGAAGCCAGGCAGGTTGGAATGTACTTC
CASSEARQVGMYF
>NA|NA|TRBV28|TRBJ2-1
TGTGCCAGCAGTTTTACAGCTACCTTGGGTGAGCAGTTCTTC
CASSFTATLGEQFF
>few|TRBD2|TRBV11-2|TRBJ2-3
TGTGCCAGCAGCTCGGTGGGAGCGGGACGGTCGGACCAAAATACGCAGTATTTT
CASSSVGAGRSDQNTQYF
>NA|NA|TRBV12-3/TRBV12-4|TRBJ1-2
TGTGCCAGCAGTTTGGAGGGGTTCGATGGCTACACCTTC
CASSLEGFDGYTF
>NA|TRBD1|TRBV27|TRBJ2-7
TGTGCCAGCACACGAACCACGGCAGGGGGTTACGAGCAGTACTTC
CASTRTTAGGYEQYF
>once|NA|TRBV10-1|TRBJ2-5
TGCGCCAGCAGCCGGACTGCCGTTGGAGGGACCCAGTACTTC
CASSRTAVGGTQYF
>NA|TRBD1|TRBV29-1|TRBJ1-3
TGCAGCGTCTCCGGACAGGGCTCTGGGAACACCATATATTTT
CSVSGQGSGNTIYF
>NA|NA|TRBV18|TRBJ2-5
TGTGCCAGCTCACCACCGAGCAGGGAACAAGAGACCCAGTACTTC
CASSPPSREQETQYF
>NA|TRBD1|TRBV5-1|TRBJ1-5
TGCGCCAGCAGCTCGGGACAGGGCAGCGGGCAGCCCCAGCATTTT
CASSSGQGSGQPQHF
>NA|TRBD1|TRBV15|TRBJ2-1
TGTGCCACCAGCAGAGCAGGGACAGGGGGAAATGAGCAGTTCTTC
CATSRAGTGGNEQFF
>NA|NA|TRBV5-5|TRBJ2-5
TGTGCCAGCAGCTTTCCCACGGCACGGGGTGGGAAAGAGACCCAGTACTTC
CASSFPTARGGKETQYF
>NA|TRBD1|TRBV27|TRBJ1-2
TGTGCCAGCAGTGAGTCGGACAGGGGAAGGTATGGCTACACCTTC
CASSESDRGRYGYTF
>once|NA|TRBV5-1|TRBJ1-1
TGCGCCAGCCGGACACTCCCGGGGGACACTGAAGCTTTCTTT
CASRTLPGDTEAFF
>NA|TRBD1|TRBV6-5|TRBJ2-2
TGTGCCAGCAGCCTGGGACAGGGGAACACCGGGGAGCTGTTTTTT
CASSLGQGNTGELFF